Listed below are T cell receptor beta chains from one sample, sequenced in a study of blood T cell repertoires in COVID-19. This table comes from immunoSEQ multiplex PCR, and its TCRdb copy is limited to in-frame clones, with some not included. The table records about 28,000 clones, approximately 75% of them present only once. Material: peripheral blood. Receptors were obtained from a boy aged 2 to 9 with active or convalescent COVID-19. CDR3s include the opening cysteine and the closing phenylalanine or tryptophan. The D gene is left open where the match is weak. The size field is filled for only some rows; it gives once, few, many or a size class.

TRBJ1-1 once TRBV27 14 NA TGTGCCAGCAGTTTTGAGTCCCCCTCCACTGAAGCTTTCTTT CASSFESPSTEAFF
TRBJ2-1 NA TRBV6-6 13 TRBD2 TGTGCCAGCAGTGTCCCGGGACTAGAGAAGCAGTTCTTC CASSVPGLEKQFF
TRBJ2-1 NA TRBV28 14 NA TGTGCCAGCAGTTTAATCGACTTATACAATGAGCAGTTCTTC CASSLIDLYNEQFF
TRBJ2-5 NA TRBV7-2 16 NA TGTGCCAGCAGCTTAGTTAAGTCTGTCGGGGGAGAGACCCAGTACTTC CASSLVKSVGGETQYF
TRBJ1-3 NA TRBV2 16 NA TGTGCCAGCAGTGCCCCCAAGGGGAAACCTCTACCCACCATATATTTT CASSAPKGKPLPTIYF
TRBJ2-7 NA TRBV9 15 NA TGTGCCAGCAGCCCTCCCCAGAGGAGCTTCTACGAGCAGTACTTC CASSPPQRSFYEQYF
TRBJ1-2 NA TRBV7-9 13 NA TGTGCCAGCAGCTTAGCGGGGGGTTATGGCTACACCTTC CASSLAGGYGYTF
TRBJ1-4 NA TRBV5-4 14 NA TGTGCCAGCAGCGCCCCGGGGACATCTGAAAAACTGTTTTTT CASSAPGTSEKLFF
TRBJ1-2 NA TRBV5-1 12 NA TGCGCCAGCAGCTTGGTCAGGGGCGGCTACACCTTC CASSLVRGGYTF
TRBJ2-5 NA TRBV11-2 13 NA TGTGCCAGCAGCTTAGGGCTCAAAGAGACCCAGTACTTC CASSLGLKETQYF
TRBJ1-1 once TRBV3-1/TRBV3-2 14 NA TGTGCCAGCAGCTTCGGACAGTTGAACACTGAAGCTTTCTTT CASSFGQLNTEAFF
TRBJ2-3 once TRBV19 11 TRBD2 TGTGCCGTCCTTAGCGGGAGAAAAAGGTATTTT CAVLSGRKRYF
TRBJ2-3 NA TRBV3-1/TRBV3-2 16 TRBD2 TGTGCCAGCAGCCTTCGGACTAGCGGTTTCACAGATACGCAGTATTTT CASSLRTSGFTDTQYF
TRBJ1-4 NA TRBV7-9 14 NA TGTGCCAGCAGCTTAGTCAGGGAGGGCGAAAAACTGTTTTTT CASSLVREGEKLFF
TRBJ2-7 NA TRBV28 16 TRBD2 TGTGCCAGCAGTTTTGGGGTCGGGAGGGAAACCTACGAGCAGTACTTC CASSFGVGRETYEQYF
TRBJ2-7 NA TRBV28 15 TRBD2 TGTGCCAGCAGTTTGGCAGCGGGAGGGTCCTACGAGCAGTACTTC CASSLAAGGSYEQYF
TRBJ2-3 NA TRBV7-2 15 TRBD2 TGTGCCAGCAGCTTTAAAGCGGGAGGTGGAGATACGCAGTATTTT CASSFKAGGGDTQYF
TRBJ1-2 NA TRBV7-2 15 NA TGTGCCAGCAGCATTCCGGGACATTCTAACTATGGCTACACCTTC CASSIPGHSNYGYTF
TRBJ2-2 NA TRBV11-3 14 TRBD1 TGTGCCAGCAGCTCTCGGGACAGGGGCGGGGAGCTGTTTTTT CASSSRDRGGELFF
TRBJ1-5 NA TRBV11-2 13 NA TGTGCCAGCAGCTTCCTTCCGTCCCAGCCCCAGCATTTT CASSFLPSQPQHF
TRBJ2-3 NA TRBV27 14 TRBD2 TGTGCCAGCAGTTTACTAGCGGCAACAGATACGCAGTATTTT CASSLLAATDTQYF
TRBJ2-3 few TRBV5-1 16 TRBD2 TGCGCCAGCAGCGCAGGCACTAGCGAAGGGCCGGATACGCAGTATTTT CASSAGTSEGPDTQYF
TRBJ2-3 few TRBV10-2 15 NA TGCGCCAGCAGTGAGAGGCAGGCAAGCACAGATACGCAGTATTTT CASSERQASTDTQYF
TRBJ2-2 NA TRBV19 16 TRBD1 TGTGCCAGTAGTACTCGGACAGGGTGGGGAACCGGGGAGCTGTTTTTT CASSTRTGWGTGELFF
TRBJ1-5 few TRBV4-1 13 NA TGCGCCAGCAGCCCCAACACATTCTCACGGGAGCATTTT CASSPNTFSREHF
TRBJ1-2 NA TRBV29-1 11 NA TGCAGCGTTGCGGTGAGCTTTGGCTACACCTTC CSVAVSFGYTF
TRBJ1-2 NA TRBV7-2 14 TRBD1 TGTGCCAGCAGCTTAGGACAGGGGGGCTATGGCTACACCTTC CASSLGQGGYGYTF
TRBJ1-5 NA TRBV28 13 NA TGTGCCAGCAGTCTCGACAGTTATCAGCCCCAGCATTTT CASSLDSYQPQHF
TRBJ1-3 once TRBV7-2 14 NA TGTGCCAGCAGCTTGGCCACAGGGGGAAACACCATATATTTT CASSLATGGNTIYF
TRBJ2-5 NA TRBV5-4 12 TRBD1 TGTGCCAGCAGGGAGGGACAGGGTGCGACATACTTC CASREGQGATYF
TRBJ1-2 few TRBV27 13 NA TGTGCCAGCAGCCCCCGGACGGGAAGAAGCTACACCTTC CASSPRTGRSYTF
TRBJ1-6 NA TRBV27 14 TRBD1 TGTGCCAGCAGTGCCGGGACAGGGCCTTCACCCCTCCACTTT CASSAGTGPSPLHF
TRBJ2-7 NA TRBV3-1/TRBV3-2 13 NA TGTGCCAGCAGCCAAGGCGGCCGTAGGGAGCAGTACTTC CASSQGGRREQYF
TRBJ2-5 NA TRBV7-9 14 NA TGTGCCAGCAGCCGTTCTGTACACGGGGAGACCCAGTACTTC CASSRSVHGETQYF
TRBJ1-3 NA TRBV19 15 NA TGTGCCAGTAGTAATTTACTGTTCTCTGGAAACACCATATATTTT CASSNLLFSGNTIYF
TRBJ2-5 NA TRBV19 14 NA TGTGCCAGTAGTATGATAGGGGGGGAGAGGACCCAGTACTTC CASSMIGGERTQYF
TRBJ2-2 NA TRBV7-6 14 TRBD2 TGTGCCACCAGTGGCGGGAGAAAAGTCGGGGAGCTGTTTTTT CATSGGRKVGELFF
TRBJ2-2 NA TRBV5-5 15 NA TGTGCCAGCAGCCTAGGGTTCTCCAGGGCCGGGGAGCTGTTTTTT CASSLGFSRAGELFF
TRBJ2-1 NA TRBV5-1 15 NA TGCGCCAGCAGCTTGAGGGCCCCGGGGGGCGATGAGCAGTTCTTC CASSLRAPGGDEQFF
TRBJ2-3 once TRBV28 16 NA TGTGCCAGCAGTCCCGGAGGTAGCCATTATGCAGATACGCAGTATTTT CASSPGGSHYADTQYF
TRBJ1-5 once TRBV6-1 18 TRBD1 TGTGCCAGCAGTGCCACAGGGGTGGTAGGAATTAGCAATCAGCCCCAGCATTTT CASSATGVVGISNQPQHF
TRBJ1-1 NA TRBV29-1 13 NA TGCAGCACAGAAGCGATTGGAGGGACTGAAGCTTTCTTT CSTEAIGGTEAFF
TRBJ1-3 NA TRBV19 15 TRBD1 TGTGCCAGTAGTCGGACAGGGTCTCCTGGAAACACCATATATTTT CASSRTGSPGNTIYF
TRBJ1-2 NA TRBV28 14 TRBD1 TGTGCCAGCAGGAGAGCGGCAGGGGGCAATTACTACACCTTC CASRRAAGGNYYTF
TRBJ1-1 NA TRBV7-9 13 NA TGTGCCAGCAGCGTAGGGACAAATACTGAAGCTTTCTTT CASSVGTNTEAFF
TRBJ1-3 few TRBV6-5 14 NA TGTGCCAGCACCGGAACAGGGACTGGAAACACCATATATTTT CASTGTGTGNTIYF
TRBJ2-7 few TRBV27 16 NA TGTGCCAGCCAGTCCCTCGAGGGGGGGCGGCAATACGAGCAGTACTTC CASQSLEGGRQYEQYF